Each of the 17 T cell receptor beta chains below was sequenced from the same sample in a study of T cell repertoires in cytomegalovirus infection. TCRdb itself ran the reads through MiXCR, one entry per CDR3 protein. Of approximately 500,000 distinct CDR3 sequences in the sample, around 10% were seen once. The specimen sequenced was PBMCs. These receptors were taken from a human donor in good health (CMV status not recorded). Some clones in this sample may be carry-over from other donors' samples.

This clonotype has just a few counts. In DNA form, the CDR3 reads TGCAGTGCTAGATCCCAAGGGGCAGTGATGAACACTGAAGCTTTCTTT. Residues: CSARSQGAVMNTEAFF. The chain links TRBV20-1 to TRBJ1-1, with a possible D match to TRBD1 (5 bases). Germline-derived CDR1 and CDR2 are DFQATT and SNEGSKA (reference sequence). This CDR3 region has 16 residues. V shed 2 bases and J shed 0 bases, with 16 bases lying between them.

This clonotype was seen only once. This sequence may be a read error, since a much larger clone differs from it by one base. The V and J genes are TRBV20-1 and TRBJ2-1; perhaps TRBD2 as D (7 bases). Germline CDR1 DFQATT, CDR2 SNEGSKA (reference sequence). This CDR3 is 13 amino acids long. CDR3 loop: CRARPTGRGEQFF. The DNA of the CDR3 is TGCCGTGCTAGGCCCACAGGGAGGGGTGAGCAGTTCTTC.

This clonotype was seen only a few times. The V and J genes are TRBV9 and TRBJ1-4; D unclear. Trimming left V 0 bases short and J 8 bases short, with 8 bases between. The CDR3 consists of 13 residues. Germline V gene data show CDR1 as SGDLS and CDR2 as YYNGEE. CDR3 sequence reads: CASSVGVGEKLFF. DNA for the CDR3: TGTGCCAGCAGCGTAGGGGTGGGAGAAAAACTGTTTTTT.

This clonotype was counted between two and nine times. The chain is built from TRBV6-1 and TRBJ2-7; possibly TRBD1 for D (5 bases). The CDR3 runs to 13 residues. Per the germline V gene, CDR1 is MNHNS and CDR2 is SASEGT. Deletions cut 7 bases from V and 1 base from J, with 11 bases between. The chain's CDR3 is CASTLRVSYEQYF. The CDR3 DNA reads TGTGCCAGCACACTCAGGGTATCCTACGAGCAGTACTTC.

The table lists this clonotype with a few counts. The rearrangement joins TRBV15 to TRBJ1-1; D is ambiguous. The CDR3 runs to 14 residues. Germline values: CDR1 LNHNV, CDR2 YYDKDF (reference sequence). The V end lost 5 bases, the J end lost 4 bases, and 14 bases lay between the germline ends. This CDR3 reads CATSLGSRFTEAFF. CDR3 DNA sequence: TGTGCCACCAGCTTAGGATCACGATTCACTGAAGCTTTCTTT.

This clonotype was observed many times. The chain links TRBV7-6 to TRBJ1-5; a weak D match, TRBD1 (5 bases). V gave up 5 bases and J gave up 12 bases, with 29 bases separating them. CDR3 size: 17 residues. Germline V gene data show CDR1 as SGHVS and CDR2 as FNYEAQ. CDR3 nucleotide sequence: TGTGCCAGCAGCCCCGAGCCCGGGGGGTCCCGGCCTGGTCGCCAGCATTTT. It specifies CASSPEPGGSRPGRQHF.

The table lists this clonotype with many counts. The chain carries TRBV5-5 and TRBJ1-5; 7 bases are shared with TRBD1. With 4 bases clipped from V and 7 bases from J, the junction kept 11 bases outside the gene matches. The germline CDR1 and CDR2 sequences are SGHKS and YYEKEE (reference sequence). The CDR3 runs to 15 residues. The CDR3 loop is CASSDSGGKGQPQHF. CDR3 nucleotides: TGTGCCAGCAGCGACTCAGGGGGAAAAGGGCAGCCCCAGCATTTT.

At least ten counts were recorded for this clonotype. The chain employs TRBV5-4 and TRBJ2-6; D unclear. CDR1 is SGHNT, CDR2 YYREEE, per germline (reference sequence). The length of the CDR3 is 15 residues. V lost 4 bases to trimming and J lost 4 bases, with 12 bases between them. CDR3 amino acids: CASSPWGSGANVLTF. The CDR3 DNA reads TGTGCCAGCAGCCCGTGGGGTTCCGGGGCCAACGTCCTGACTTTC.

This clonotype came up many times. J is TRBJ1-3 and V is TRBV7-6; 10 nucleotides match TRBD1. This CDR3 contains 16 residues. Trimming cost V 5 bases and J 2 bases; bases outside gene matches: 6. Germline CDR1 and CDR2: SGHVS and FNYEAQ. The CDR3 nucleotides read TGTGCCAGCAGCACGCCCGGGACAGGGGCTGGAAACACCATATATTTT. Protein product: CASSTPGTGAGNTIYF.

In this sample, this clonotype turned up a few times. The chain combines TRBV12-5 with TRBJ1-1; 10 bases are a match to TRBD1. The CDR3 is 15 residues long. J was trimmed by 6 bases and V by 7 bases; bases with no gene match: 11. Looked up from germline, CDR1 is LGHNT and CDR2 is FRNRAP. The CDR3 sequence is CASALGQGDPPEAFF. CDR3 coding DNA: TGTGCTAGTGCCCTCGGACAGGGGGATCCTCCTGAAGCTTTCTTT.

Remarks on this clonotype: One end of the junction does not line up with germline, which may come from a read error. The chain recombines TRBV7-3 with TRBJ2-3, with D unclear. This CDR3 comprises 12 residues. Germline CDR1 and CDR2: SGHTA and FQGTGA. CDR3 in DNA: TGTACCAGCAGCTTAACACCCGATACGCAGTATTTT. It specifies CTSSLTPDTQYF.

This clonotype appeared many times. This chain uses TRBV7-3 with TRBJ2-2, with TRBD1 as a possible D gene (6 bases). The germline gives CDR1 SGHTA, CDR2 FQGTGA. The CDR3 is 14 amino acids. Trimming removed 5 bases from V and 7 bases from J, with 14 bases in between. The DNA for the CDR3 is TGTGCCAGCAGCCCCCAGGGGTCGGGCGGGGAGCTGTTTTTT. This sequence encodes CASSPQGSGGELFF.

As DNA, the CDR3 is TGCAGCGTCGCCAGTTTGGCTGGGGAAGCTTTCTTT. It is translated as CSVASLAGEAFF. This chain connects TRBV29-1 to TRBJ1-1; D unclear. V lost 6 bases to trimming and J lost 8 bases, with 16 bases between them. The CDR3 totals 12 residues. CDR1 and CDR2 (germline): SQVTM, ANQGSEA.

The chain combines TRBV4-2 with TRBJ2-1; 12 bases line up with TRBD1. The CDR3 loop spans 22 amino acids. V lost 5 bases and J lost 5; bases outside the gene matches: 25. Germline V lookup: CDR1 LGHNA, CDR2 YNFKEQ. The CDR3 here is CASSEKHNGTGGVGVRHNEQFF. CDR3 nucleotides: TGTGCCAGCAGCGAAAAACATAACGGGACAGGGGGCGTGGGGGTCCGGCACAATGAGCAGTTCTTC.

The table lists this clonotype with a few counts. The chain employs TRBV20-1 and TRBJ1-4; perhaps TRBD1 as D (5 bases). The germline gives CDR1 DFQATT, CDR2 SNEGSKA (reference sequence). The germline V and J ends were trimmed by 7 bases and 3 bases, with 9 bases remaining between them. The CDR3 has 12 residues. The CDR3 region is CSVRGPNEKLFF. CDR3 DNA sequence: TGCAGTGTCCGGGGCCCTAATGAAAAACTGTTTTTT.

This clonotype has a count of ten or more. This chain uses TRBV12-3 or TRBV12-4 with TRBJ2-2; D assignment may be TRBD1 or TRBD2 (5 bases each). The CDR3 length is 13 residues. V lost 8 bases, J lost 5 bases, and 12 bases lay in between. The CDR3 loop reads CASGRWGTGELFF. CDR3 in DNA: TGTGCCAGCGGCCGTTGGGGGACCGGGGAGCTGTTTTTT.

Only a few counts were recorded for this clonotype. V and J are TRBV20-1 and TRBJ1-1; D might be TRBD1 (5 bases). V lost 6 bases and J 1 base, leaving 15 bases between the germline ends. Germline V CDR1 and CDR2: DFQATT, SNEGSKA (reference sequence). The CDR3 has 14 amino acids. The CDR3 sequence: CSAPLGTENTEAFF. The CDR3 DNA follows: TGCAGTGCCCCCTTGGGGACGGAGAACACTGAAGCTTTCTTT.